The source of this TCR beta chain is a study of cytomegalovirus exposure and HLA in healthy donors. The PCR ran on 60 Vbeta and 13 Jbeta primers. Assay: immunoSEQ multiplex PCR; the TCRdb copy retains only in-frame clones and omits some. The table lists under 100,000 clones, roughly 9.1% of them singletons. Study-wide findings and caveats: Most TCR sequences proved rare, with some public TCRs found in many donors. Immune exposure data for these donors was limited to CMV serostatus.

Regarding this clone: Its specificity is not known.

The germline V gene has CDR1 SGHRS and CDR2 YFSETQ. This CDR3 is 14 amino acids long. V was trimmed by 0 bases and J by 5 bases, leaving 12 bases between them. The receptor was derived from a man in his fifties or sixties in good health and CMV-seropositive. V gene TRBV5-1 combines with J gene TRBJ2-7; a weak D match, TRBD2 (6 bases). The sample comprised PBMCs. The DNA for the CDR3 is TGCGCCAGCAGCTTGGCCGAGTTAGCGGACGAGCAGTACTTC. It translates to CASSLAELADEQYF.